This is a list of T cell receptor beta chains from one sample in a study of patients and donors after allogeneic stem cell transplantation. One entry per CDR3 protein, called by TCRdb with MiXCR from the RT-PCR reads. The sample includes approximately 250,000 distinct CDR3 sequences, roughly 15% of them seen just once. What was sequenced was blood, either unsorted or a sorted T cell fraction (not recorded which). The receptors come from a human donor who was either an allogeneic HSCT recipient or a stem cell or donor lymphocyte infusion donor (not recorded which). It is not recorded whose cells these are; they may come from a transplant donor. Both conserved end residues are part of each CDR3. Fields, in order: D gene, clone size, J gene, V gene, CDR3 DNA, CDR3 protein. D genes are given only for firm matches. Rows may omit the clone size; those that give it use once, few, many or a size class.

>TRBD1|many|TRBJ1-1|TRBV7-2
TGTGCCAGCAGCGCGCGACCACCCGGGACAGGGAACACTGAAGCTTTCTTT
CASSARPPGTGNTEAFF
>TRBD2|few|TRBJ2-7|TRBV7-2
TGTGCCAGCAGCTTAATGCGGGCGGGGGGCTACGAGCAGTACTTC
CASSLMRAGGYEQYF
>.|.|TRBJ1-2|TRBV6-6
TGTGCCAGCAGCCGCGACAGTAAATATGGCTACACCTTC
CASSRDSKYGYTF
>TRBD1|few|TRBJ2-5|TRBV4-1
TGCGCCAGCGGACAGACGGGACAGGAGAGGAAGACCCAGTACTTC
CASGQTGQERKTQYF
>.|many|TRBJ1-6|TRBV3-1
TGTGCCAGCAGCCAACCGGGGGCGACCTCCTATAATTCACCCCTCCACTTT
CASSQPGATSYNSPLHF
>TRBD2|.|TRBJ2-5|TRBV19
TGTGCCAGTACCAAGCGGGGGGGCCTCGAGACCCAGTACTTC
CASTKRGGLETQYF
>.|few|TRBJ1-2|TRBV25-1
TGTGCCAGCAACGGTGACACGAACTATGGCTACACCTTC
CASNGDTNYGYTF
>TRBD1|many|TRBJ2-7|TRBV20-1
TGCAGTGCTAGAGATTTGGGACAGGGGGTTAACGAGCAGTACTTC
CSARDLGQGVNEQYF
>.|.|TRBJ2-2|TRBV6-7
TGTGCCAGACTCATCGGGGGGCGCCCTAGCGTTACGAACACCGGGGAGCTGTTTTTT
CARLIGGRPSVTNTGELFF
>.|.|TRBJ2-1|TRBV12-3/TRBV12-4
TGTGCCAGCAGTTTACTTCAAAGCTCCTACAATGAGCAGTTCTTC
CASSLLQSSYNEQFF
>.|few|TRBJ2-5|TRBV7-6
TGTGCCAGCAGCTCGCAAGGCAGGATTGCGGTCCAAGAGACCCAGTACTTC
CASSSQGRIAVQETQYF
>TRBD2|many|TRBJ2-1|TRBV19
TGTGCCAGTCTCGGGACTAGCCCGAGCGACTCCTACAATGAGCAGTTCTTC
CASLGTSPSDSYNEQFF
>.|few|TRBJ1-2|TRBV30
TGTGCCTGGAGTCTTACCGGGACAAAAAACTATGGCTACACCTTC
CAWSLTGTKNYGYTF
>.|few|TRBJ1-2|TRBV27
TGTGCCAGCAGTTCGGGACACGCTAACTATGGCTACACCTTC
CASSSGHANYGYTF
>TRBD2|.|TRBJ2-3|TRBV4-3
TGCGCCAGCAGCCCAGGACTAGCGGGGACTAGCACAGATACGCAGTATTTT
CASSPGLAGTSTDTQYF
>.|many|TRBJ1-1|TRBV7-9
TGTGCCAGCAGCTTAGTTGGCCGAACGAGAGCGACCGCTGAAGCTTTCTTT
CASSLVGRTRATAEAFF
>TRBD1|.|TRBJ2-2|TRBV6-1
TGTGCCAGCAGGATGGACAGGGGGAGAACCGGGGAGCTGTTTTTT
CASRMDRGRTGELFF
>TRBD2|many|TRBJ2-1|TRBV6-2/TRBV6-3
TGTGCCAGCAGCCGACTAGCGGGAGGACATGTTATTCGGAGCAATGAGCAGTTCTTC
CASSRLAGGHVIRSNEQFF
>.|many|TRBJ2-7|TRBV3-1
TGTGCCAGCGGAAACTACGAGCAGTACTTC
CASGNYEQYF
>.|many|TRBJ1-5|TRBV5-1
TGCGCCAGCAGCTTGGAAGGGGACTATCAGCCCCAGCATTTT
CASSLEGDYQPQHF
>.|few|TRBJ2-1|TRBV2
TGTGCCAGCAGTGACGAGATCCAGCCCTACAATGAGCAGTTCTTC
CASSDEIQPYNEQFF
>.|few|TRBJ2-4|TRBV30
TGTGCCTGGAGTCTCGGGCCTTTATCTCGCGAAAACATTCAGTACTTC
CAWSLGPLSRENIQYF
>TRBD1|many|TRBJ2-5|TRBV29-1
TGCAGCGTTGGGGGGACAGAAACCCAAGAGACCCAGTACTTC
CSVGGTETQETQYF
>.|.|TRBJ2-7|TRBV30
TGTGCCTGGAGTGTACAGGGCAACGAGCAGTACTTC
CAWSVQGNEQYF
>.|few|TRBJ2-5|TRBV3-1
TGTGCCAGCAGCCAAGTCAGGAGGCAGGGGACCCAGTACTTC
CASSQVRRQGTQYF
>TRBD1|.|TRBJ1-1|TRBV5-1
TGCGCCAGCAGCTTGAGGACAGGGGGAGCGGTCGCTTTCTTT
CASSLRTGGAVAFF
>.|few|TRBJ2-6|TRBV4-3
TGCGCCAGCAGCCAAGATCGCCAGACTGGGGCCAACGTCCTGACTTTC
CASSQDRQTGANVLTF
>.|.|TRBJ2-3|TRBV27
TGTGCCAGCAGTCCCAAGTACACAGATACGCAGTATTTT
CASSPKYTDTQYF
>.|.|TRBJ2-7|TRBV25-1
TGTGCCACCCGGACTCAGACCTATAACGAGCAGTACTTC
CATRTQTYNEQYF
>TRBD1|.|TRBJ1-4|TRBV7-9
TGTGCCAGCGGAGCTCGACAGGGATCATTTGAAAAACTGTTTTTT
CASGARQGSFEKLFF
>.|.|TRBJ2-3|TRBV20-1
TGCAGTGCTAGTATAGGGGGGTCTCAAACAGATACGCAGTATTTT
CSASIGGSQTDTQYF
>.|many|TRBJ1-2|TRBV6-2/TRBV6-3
TGTGCCAGCAGTCTCCAGAGTAACTATGGCTACACCTTC
CASSLQSNYGYTF
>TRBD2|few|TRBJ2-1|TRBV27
TGTGCCAGCAGTTTATCGCCGGGACTAGCGGTGAACAATGAGCAGTTCTTC
CASSLSPGLAVNNEQFF
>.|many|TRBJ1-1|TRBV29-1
TGCGGCTCGACAGGACTCAACACTGAAGCTTTCTTT
CGSTGLNTEAFF
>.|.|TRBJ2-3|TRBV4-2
TGTGCCAGCAGCCAAGATAGCCTCCAGAATACGCAGTATTTT
CASSQDSLQNTQYF
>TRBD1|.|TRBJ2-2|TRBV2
TGTGCCAGCAGGATAGACAGGGGGAACACCGGGGAGCTGTTTTTT
CASRIDRGNTGELFF
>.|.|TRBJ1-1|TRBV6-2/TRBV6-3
TGTGCCACCCTTGGCGGCTCGAACACTGAAGCTTTCTTT
CATLGGSNTEAFF
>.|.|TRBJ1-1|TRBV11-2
TGTGCCAGCACCCACCGACGGCAGGCGAGGCAGGACACTGAAGCTTTCTTT
CASTHRRQARQDTEAFF
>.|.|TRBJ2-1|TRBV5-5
TGTGCCAGCAGCTTAGAGTTGGGACAACCCTACAATGAGCAGTTCTTC
CASSLELGQPYNEQFF
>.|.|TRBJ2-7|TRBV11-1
TGTGCCAGCAGCTTAGTTTCTGGGACTTCCTACGAGCAGTACTTC
CASSLVSGTSYEQYF
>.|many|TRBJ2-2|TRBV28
TGTGCAGTCGTGGACGGTTGGGGGGAGCTGTTTTTT
CAVVDGWGELFF
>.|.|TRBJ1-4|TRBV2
TGTGCCAGCAGTGACGACGGGATAGGCTATGAAAAACTGTTTTTT
CASSDDGIGYEKLFF
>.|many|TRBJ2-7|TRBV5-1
TGCGCCAGCAGCTTCGGCCACCCCTACGAGCAGTACTTC
CASSFGHPYEQYF
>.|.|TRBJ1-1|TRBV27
TGTGCCAGCAATCAGAGGGCTGGGACTGAAGCTTTCTTT
CASNQRAGTEAFF
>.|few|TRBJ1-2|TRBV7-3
TGTGCCAGCAGCTTAAGTCCGGGCAGGAGGGATGCCTACACCTTC
CASSLSPGRRDAYTF
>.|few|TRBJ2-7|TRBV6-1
TGTGCCAGCAGAAGAGACAGCGGCCGGGGCGGCTACGAGCAGTACTTC
CASRRDSGRGGYEQYF
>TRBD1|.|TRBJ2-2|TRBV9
TGTGCCAGCAGCGCCGACAGGGGGCGCGGAACCGGGGAGCTGTTTTTT
CASSADRGRGTGELFF
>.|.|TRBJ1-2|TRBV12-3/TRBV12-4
TGTGCCAGCAGTTCAACAGGGACCTATGGCTACACCTTC
CASSSTGTYGYTF
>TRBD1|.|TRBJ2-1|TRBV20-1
TGCAGTGCAACTTCGACAGGGGGGGCTCAGTTCTTC
CSATSTGGAQFF
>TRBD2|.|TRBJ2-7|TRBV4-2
TGTGCCAGCAGCCAAGATAGCGCTAGCGGGCGCGAGCAGTACTTC
CASSQDSASGREQYF
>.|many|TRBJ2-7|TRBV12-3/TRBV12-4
TGTGCCAGCAGTTTATCCGGGAGTCGGTACGAGCAGTACTTC
CASSLSGSRYEQYF
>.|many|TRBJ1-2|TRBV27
TGTGCCAGCAGGGGCCCTGTTTTTGGCTACACCTTC
CASRGPVFGYTF
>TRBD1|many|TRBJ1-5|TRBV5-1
TGCGCCAGCAGCCCCGGGACAGCCAATCAGCCCCAGCATTTT
CASSPGTANQPQHF
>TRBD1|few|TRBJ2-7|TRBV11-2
TGTGCCAGCAGCCCAGACAGGGGTATATACGAGCAGTACTTC
CASSPDRGIYEQYF